One sample yielded the 3 T cell receptor beta chains listed below, sequenced in a study of CD4 T cells in relation to SARS-CoV-2 and coronaviruses. Antigens for these TCRs are unknown. TCRdb's table, derived via immunoSEQ multiplex PCR, lists solely in-frame clones and lacks some. In the table there are tens of thousands of clones, just over 65% of which are singletons. Before the COVID-19 pandemic, during about 2010-2019, CD4+ T cells were taken from unexposed donors. Isolation of CD4+ T cells took place after about eleven days in culture. The material sequenced was CD4+ T cells from PBMCs, cultured in vitro. These receptors came from a human donor in good health.

The chain has TRBV6-5 and TRBJ1-6; unclear D gene. The CDR3 loop spans 14 amino acids. Trimming removed 6 bases at V and 6 bases at J, with 12 bases between. Germline loops: CDR1 MNHEY, CDR2 SVGAGI. As DNA, the CDR3 is TGTGCCAGCAGCTACAGCCCTATTAATTCACCCCTCCACTTT. Residues: CASSYSPINSPLHF.

V is TRBV30 and J is TRBJ2-5, with D hard to call. Germline V CDR1 and CDR2: GTSNPN, SVGIG (reference sequence). There are 15 residues in the CDR3. Trimming pared 3 bases from V and 2 bases from J, leaving 16 bases between. The CDR3 here is CAWRGKVGPQETQYF. The CDR3, as DNA: TGTGCCTGGAGGGGAAAGGTTGGACCTCAAGAGACCCAGTACTTC.

This clone has just one count. This chain uses TRBV3-1 (or the pseudogene TRBV3-2) with TRBJ2-3, with D possibly TRBD2 on 6 matching bases. The CDR3 is 21 residues long. V lost 3 bases, J lost 1 base, and 29 bases lay in between. CDR1 is LGHDT and CDR2 is YNNKEL in the germline V gene (reference sequence). The CDR3 nucleotides are TGTGCCAGCAGCCACCAATCCTGGACACCCGGCGGGACCCTTTGCACAGATACGCAGTATTTT. It is translated as CASSHQSWTPGGTLCTDTQYF.